This T cell receptor (beta chain) was sequenced during a study of T cells after yellow fever vaccination. Study overall: The authors prepared low-cell-number fractions using SMART-Seq v4 Ultra Low Input.

Germline CDR1 and CDR2: SGDLS and YYNGEE. There are 12 residues in the CDR3. V was trimmed by 3 bases and J by 10 bases, leaving 11 bases between them. Findings and limits, study-wide: When the response was secondary, it was weaker but reached its peak faster, day 5 versus 15.

Regarding this clonotype: Its antigen remains unknown.

Production of TCR cDNA was by 5'RACE template switching, which also added a universal primer site and UMIs. TCRdb re-called the 5' RACE reads through MiXCR, storing one row per CDR3 protein. The table shows hundreds of thousands of distinct CDR3 sequences, with approximately 13% occurring only once. The specimen comprised PBMCs, sampled on the day of the yellow fever booster vaccination. V is TRBV9 and J is TRBJ1-3; D not resolved. The sequence was collected from a man younger than 40 who received the YFV17D yellow fever vaccine. The CDR3 loop reads CASSDLQATIYF. CDR3 sequence (DNA): TGTGCCAGCAGCGACCTGCAGGCGACCATATATTTT. Full variable domain (rest looked up from reference TRBV9 and TRBJ1-3): DSGVTQTPKHLITATGQRVTLRCSPRSGDLSVYWYQQSLDQGLQFLIQYYNGEERAKGNILERFSAQQFPDLHSELNLSSLELGDSALYFCASSDLQATIYFGEGSWLTVV.